These T cell receptor beta chains were read from a single sample in a study of T-cell memory formation after mild COVID-19. TCRdb independently ran MiXCR on the 5' RACE reads; one entry per CDR3 protein. The table records tens of thousands of distinct CDR3 sequences, around 21% of them present only once. The sequenced sample was PBMCs or a T cell subset sorted from them (not recorded which). The origin of the receptors is an adult who had mild COVID-19 (a few samples of this study predate the infection). Cell type and time point are not known. Each CDR3 is given with its conserved first and last residue. The D gene is left open where the match is weak. Rows give clone size only sometimes, using once, few, many, or a class for an expanded clone.

TRBJ1-1	once	-	TRBV6-5	CASSYTGFTEAFF	TGTGCCAGCAGTTACACAGGGTTCACTGAAGCTTTCTTT
TRBJ2-5	-	-	TRBV5-4	CASKPPVEETQYF	TGTGCCAGCAAGCCCCCGGTGGAAGAGACCCAGTACTTC
TRBJ2-3	-	-	TRBV18	CASSPATGGLFTDTQYF	TGTGCCAGCTCACCAGCTACGGGGGGCCTATTCACAGATACGCAGTATTTT
TRBJ2-3	many	TRBD2	TRBV7-2	CASSLGAGVGTDTQYF	TGTGCCAGCAGCTTAGGGGCGGGAGTCGGCACAGATACGCAGTATTTT
TRBJ1-2	few	TRBD1	TRBV12-3/TRBV12-4	CASSLPDRAYGYTF	TGTGCCAGCAGTTTACCGGACAGGGCCTATGGCTACACCTTC
TRBJ2-3	-	TRBD1	TRBV5-1	CASSSQPGQNTDTQYF	TGCGCCAGCAGCTCGCAGCCGGGACAGAACACAGATACGCAGTATTTT
TRBJ2-1	many	TRBD2	TRBV20-1	CSARGLGTSGSTYEQFF	TGCAGTGCTAGAGGCCTGGGGACTAGCGGGAGTACCTATGAGCAGTTCTTC
TRBJ2-3	-	TRBD2	TRBV19	CASKAGGPDTQYF	TGTGCCAGTAAGGCGGGAGGTCCAGATACGCAGTATTTT
TRBJ2-7	many	-	TRBV27	CASPFCWANPPTYEQYF	TGTGCCAGCCCCTTCTGCTGGGCCAATCCTCCGACCTACGAGCAGTACTTC
TRBJ1-3	-	-	TRBV20-1	CSARVGNTIYF	TGCAGTGCTAGAGTAGGAAACACCATATATTTT
TRBJ2-4	many	-	TRBV7-3	CASSPGQSDIQYF	TGTGCCAGCAGCCCAGGACAGTCGGACATTCAGTACTTC
TRBJ2-1	medium-sized	-	TRBV20-1	CSARGRGAAFNEQFF	TGCAGTGCTAGAGGCCGGGGGGCCGCTTTTAATGAGCAGTTCTTC
TRBJ1-2	-	-	TRBV7-6	CASSLGTPSGDYGYTF	TGTGCCAGCAGCTTAGGGACCCCATCCGGTGACTATGGCTACACCTTC
TRBJ1-4	-	-	TRBV4-2	CASMRPGHLKEKLFF	TGTGCCAGCATGAGACCCGGCCACCTCAAAGAAAAACTGTTTTTT
TRBJ1-5	many	-	TRBV6-5	CASRSGPLTGQPQHF	TGTGCCAGCAGGTCGGGACCCCTAACGGGTCAGCCCCAGCATTTT
TRBJ1-5	-	-	TRBV19	CASSIDLRDNQPQHF	TGTGCCAGTAGTATAGATCTTCGGGACAATCAGCCCCAGCATTTT
TRBJ2-3	many	-	TRBV29-1	CSVVRGFGADTQYF	TGCAGCGTCGTTAGGGGGTTTGGTGCAGATACGCAGTATTTT
TRBJ1-6	many	-	TRBV18	CASSQQGVAYNSPLHF	TGTGCCAGCTCACAACAGGGTGTGGCCTATAATTCACCCCTCCACTTT
TRBJ2-7	-	-	TRBV2	CASRGLTYEQYF	TGTGCCAGCAGGGGCCTCACCTACGAGCAGTACTTC
TRBJ1-1	many	-	TRBV6-6	CASSYIDIGDTEAFF	TGTGCCAGCAGTTACATCGACATAGGGGATACTGAAGCTTTCTTT
TRBJ1-2	many	-	TRBV7-8	CASSLVGKQGYTF	TGTGCCAGCAGCTTAGTGGGGAAGCAGGGCTACACCTTC
TRBJ2-7	many	TRBD2	TRBV11-2	CASSVSGTSEGEQYF	TGTGCCAGCAGCGTATCCGGGACTAGCGAAGGAGAGCAGTACTTC
TRBJ2-1	many	-	TRBV6-5	CASSWRRRPNSYNEQFF	TGTGCCAGCAGTTGGCGAAGGCGACCAAATTCCTACAATGAGCAGTTCTTC
TRBJ2-1	-	-	TRBV18	CASSPGGSYNEQFF	TGTGCCAGCTCACCGGGGGGCTCCTACAATGAGCAGTTCTTC
TRBJ2-7	many	-	TRBV6-1	CASSEGLNSYEQYF	TGTGCCAGCAGTGAAGGTCTTAATTCCTACGAGCAGTACTTC
TRBJ2-5	-	-	TRBV27	CASSFRGRETQYF	TGTGCCAGCAGTTTCAGGGGTCGAGAGACCCAGTACTTC
TRBJ2-6	many	-	TRBV5-1	CASSSTESGANVLTF	TGCGCCAGCAGCTCGACCGAATCTGGGGCCAACGTCCTGACTTTC
TRBJ2-2	many	-	TRBV24-1	CATSGLGPELFF	TGTGCCACCAGTGGGTTGGGTCCGGAGCTGTTTTTT
TRBJ2-7	many	-	TRBV5-5	CASSLEREQYF	TGTGCCAGCAGCTTGGAGCGCGAGCAGTACTTC
TRBJ2-5	many	TRBD2	TRBV7-7	CASSSTSGRAGETQYF	TGTGCTAGCAGCTCCACTAGCGGGAGGGCCGGAGAGACCCAGTACTTC
TRBJ1-1	-	-	TRBV3-1	CASSQLTGTEAFF	TGTGCCAGCAGCCAATTGACGGGCACTGAAGCTTTCTTT
TRBJ2-1	many	-	TRBV20-1	CSASGHSSYNEQFF	TGCAGTGCCTCTGGACACAGCTCCTACAATGAGCAGTTCTTC
TRBJ2-3	few	TRBD2	TRBV6-2/TRBV6-3	CASSSSGGGPADTQYF	TGTGCCAGCAGTTCTTCTGGCGGGGGGCCAGCGGATACTCAGTATTTT
TRBJ2-7	many	-	TRBV5-5	CASSNGQLIYEQYF	TGTGCCAGCAGCAACGGACAACTAATCTACGAGCAGTACTTC
TRBJ1-3	many	-	TRBV12-3/TRBV12-4	CASSPDYSGNTIYF	TGTGCCAGCAGTCCTGACTACTCTGGAAACACCATATATTTT
TRBJ2-6	many	-	TRBV5-5	CASSLDSAGPSGANVLTF	TGTGCCAGCAGCTTGGATTCCGCAGGACCCTCTGGGGCCAACGTCCTGACTTTC
TRBJ2-2	-	TRBD2	TRBV7-9	CASSSLAGGRTGELFF	TGTGCCAGCAGCTCACTAGCGGGAGGTCGCACCGGGGAGCTGTTTTTT
TRBJ2-2	many	TRBD1	TRBV20-1	CSVQGANTGELFF	TGCAGTGTCCAGGGGGCGAACACCGGGGAGCTGTTTTTT
TRBJ1-6	many	TRBD1	TRBV7-9	CASSSDRGHNSPLHF	TGTGCCAGCAGCTCCGACAGGGGACATAATTCACCCCTCCACTTT
TRBJ2-3	-	TRBD1	TRBV12-3/TRBV12-4	CASSFRTGGTDTQYF	TGTGCCAGCAGTTTTCGGACAGGTGGCACAGATACGCAGTATTTT
TRBJ1-5	many	TRBD1	TRBV19	CASSSPRDRGGGQPQHF	TGTGCCAGTAGTTCGCCTAGGGACAGGGGGGGCGGTCAGCCCCAGCATTTT
TRBJ2-5	few	-	TRBV9	CASSAFFGVLETQYF	TGTGCCAGCAGCGCCTTTTTCGGCGTCCTAGAGACCCAGTACTTC